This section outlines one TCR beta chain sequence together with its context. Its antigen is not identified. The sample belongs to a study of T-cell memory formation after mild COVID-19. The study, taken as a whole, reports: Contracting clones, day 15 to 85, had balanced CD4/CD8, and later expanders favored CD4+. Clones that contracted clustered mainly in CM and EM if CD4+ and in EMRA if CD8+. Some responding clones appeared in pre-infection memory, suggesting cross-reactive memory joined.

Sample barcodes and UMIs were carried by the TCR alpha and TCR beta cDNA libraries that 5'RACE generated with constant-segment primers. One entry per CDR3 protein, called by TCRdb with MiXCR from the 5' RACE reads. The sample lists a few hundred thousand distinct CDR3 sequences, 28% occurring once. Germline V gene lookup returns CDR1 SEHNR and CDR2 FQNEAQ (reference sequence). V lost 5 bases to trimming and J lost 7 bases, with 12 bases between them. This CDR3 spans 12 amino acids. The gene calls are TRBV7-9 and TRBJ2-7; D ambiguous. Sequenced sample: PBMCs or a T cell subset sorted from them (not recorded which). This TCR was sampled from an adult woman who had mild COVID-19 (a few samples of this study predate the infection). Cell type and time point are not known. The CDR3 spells CASSPALGEQYF. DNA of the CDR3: TGTGCCAGCAGCCCAGCCCTTGGGGAGCAGTACTTC.